The clone carrying this TCR beta chain was seen only a few times. Each CDR3 protein is one row after TCRdb ran MiXCR on the 5' RACE reads. The data hold 500,000 to 650,000 distinct CDR3 sequences, with 7.1% observed a single time. The CDR3 has 15 residues. Germline V CDR1 and CDR2: MNHEY, SVGAGI. V was shortened by 2 bases and J by 4 bases, with 14 bases between the two germline ends. This sample is part of a study of identical twins. These data were also filed under a second study, of yellow fever vaccine responses in identical twins.

The rearrangement links TRBV6-5 to TRBJ1-1; D gene unclear. What was sequenced was PBMCs. This clonotype was sampled from a woman aged 18-30 years in good health. The CDR3 here is CASSYERKALTEAFF. Here the CDR3 DNA reads TGTGCCAGCAGTTACGAGCGGAAAGCGCTCACTGAAGCTTTCTTT.